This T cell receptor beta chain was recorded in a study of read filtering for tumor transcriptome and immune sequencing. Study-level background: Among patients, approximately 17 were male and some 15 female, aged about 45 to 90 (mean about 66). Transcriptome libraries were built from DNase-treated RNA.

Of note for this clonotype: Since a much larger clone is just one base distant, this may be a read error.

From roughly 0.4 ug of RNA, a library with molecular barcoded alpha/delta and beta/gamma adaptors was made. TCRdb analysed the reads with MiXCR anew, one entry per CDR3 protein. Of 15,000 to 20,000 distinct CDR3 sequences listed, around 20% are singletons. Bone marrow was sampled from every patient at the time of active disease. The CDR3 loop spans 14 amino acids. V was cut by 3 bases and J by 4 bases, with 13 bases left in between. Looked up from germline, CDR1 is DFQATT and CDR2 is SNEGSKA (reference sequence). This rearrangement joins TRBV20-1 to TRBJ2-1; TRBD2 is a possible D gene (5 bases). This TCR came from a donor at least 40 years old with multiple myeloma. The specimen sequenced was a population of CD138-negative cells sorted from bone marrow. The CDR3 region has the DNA TGCAGTGCTAGCGTCCTGAGGGCATACAATGAGCAGTTCTTC. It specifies CSASVLRAYNEQFF.